Listed below are T cell receptor beta chains from one sample, sequenced in a study of human T cells and chemical hapten exposure. TCRdb used MiXCR to reprocess the RACE reads, holding one entry per CDR3 protein. The sample lists about 350,000 distinct CDR3 sequences; roughly 6% were seen once. The sequencing here drew on whole blood, taken in connection with sensitization to the hapten diphenylcyclopropenone (DPC). The origin of the receptors is a woman under 30 with alopecia areata. Some clones in this sample may be carry-over from other donors' samples. The CDR3 runs from the conserved cysteine through the conserved F or W. Each record gives: clone size, J gene, D gene, V gene, CDR3 DNA, CDR3 protein. The D gene is left open where the match is weak. A clone size is listed for some rows: how often the clone was seen (once, few, many), or a class if it is expanded.

clone_size: few
j_call: TRBJ2-2
d_call: .
v_call: TRBV7-9
cdr3_nt: TGTGCCAGCAGCCCAGCGAACAGAAACACCGGGGAGCTGTTTTTT
cdr3_aa: CASSPANRNTGELFF

clone_size: .
j_call: TRBJ1-1
d_call: .
v_call: TRBV7-9
cdr3_nt: TGTGCCAGCAGCTTATCGACAAGGCCCACTGAAGCTTTCTTT
cdr3_aa: CASSLSTRPTEAFF

clone_size: few
j_call: TRBJ1-1
d_call: .
v_call: TRBV6-5
cdr3_nt: TGTGCCAGCAGTGTTGGACGGAGGAATTTCCCCCTTGAAGCTTTCTTT
cdr3_aa: CASSVGRRNFPLEAFF

clone_size: few
j_call: TRBJ2-1
d_call: .
v_call: TRBV2
cdr3_nt: TGTGCCAGCGACTCCAATGAGCAGTTCTTC
cdr3_aa: CASDSNEQFF

clone_size: .
j_call: TRBJ2-1
d_call: .
v_call: TRBV6-2/TRBV6-3
cdr3_nt: TGTGCCAGCAGAGCTACAGGGAACAATGAGCAGTTCTTC
cdr3_aa: CASRATGNNEQFF

clone_size: many
j_call: TRBJ1-6
d_call: TRBD1
v_call: TRBV27
cdr3_nt: TGTGCCAGCAGTTTCAACCCCTTTCACGGGACAGATAATTCACCCCTCCACTTT
cdr3_aa: CASSFNPFHGTDNSPLHF

clone_size: many
j_call: TRBJ2-5
d_call: TRBD2
v_call: TRBV4-3
cdr3_nt: TGCGCCAGCAGCCAAGTACGAGCGGGGGGGCTAGAACAAGAGACCCAGTACTTC
cdr3_aa: CASSQVRAGGLEQETQYF

clone_size: many
j_call: TRBJ2-5
d_call: .
v_call: TRBV6-2/TRBV6-3
cdr3_nt: TGTGCCAGCAGTTACTCGAGGGGCGGCGTGACCCAGTACTTC
cdr3_aa: CASSYSRGGVTQYF

clone_size: few
j_call: TRBJ1-4
d_call: .
v_call: TRBV7-2
cdr3_nt: TGTGCCAGCAGCCCGGGGCAGGGGTGGGGTAATGAAAAACTGTTTTTT
cdr3_aa: CASSPGQGWGNEKLFF

clone_size: .
j_call: TRBJ2-1
d_call: TRBD1
v_call: TRBV27
cdr3_nt: TGTGCCAGCAGCCGGGACAGGGGTTTAAGTGAGCAGTTCTTC
cdr3_aa: CASSRDRGLSEQFF

clone_size: few
j_call: TRBJ1-3
d_call: .
v_call: TRBV4-2
cdr3_nt: TGTGCCAGCAGCCAAGACACCGGGACATTCTCTGGAAACACCATATATTTT
cdr3_aa: CASSQDTGTFSGNTIYF

clone_size: few
j_call: TRBJ2-1
d_call: .
v_call: TRBV5-6
cdr3_nt: TGTGCCAGCAGCTTACAGGATTACAATGAGCAGTTCTTC
cdr3_aa: CASSLQDYNEQFF

clone_size: .
j_call: TRBJ1-1
d_call: .
v_call: TRBV12-5
cdr3_nt: TGTGCTAGTGGTTGGTCAAGAGGCACTGAAGCTTTCTTT
cdr3_aa: CASGWSRGTEAFF

clone_size: many
j_call: TRBJ2-3
d_call: TRBD2
v_call: TRBV5-1
cdr3_nt: TGCGCCAGCAGCTTGGGGACTAGCTGGCCAGATACGCAGTATTTT
cdr3_aa: CASSLGTSWPDTQYF

clone_size: many
j_call: TRBJ2-1
d_call: TRBD2
v_call: TRBV7-2
cdr3_nt: TGTGCCAGCAGCTTTGTAACGTCCGGGGGGGCTGAAAGCTATGAGCAGTTCTTC
cdr3_aa: CASSFVTSGGAESYEQFF

clone_size: .
j_call: TRBJ1-5
d_call: .
v_call: TRBV4-1
cdr3_nt: TGCGCCAGCAGCCAATGGGGGGTTGATCAGCCCCAGCATTTT
cdr3_aa: CASSQWGVDQPQHF

clone_size: .
j_call: TRBJ2-4
d_call: .
v_call: TRBV20-1
cdr3_nt: TGCAGTGCCGAGTTAGGAGGGAAGAGCAAAAACATTCAGTACTTC
cdr3_aa: CSAELGGKSKNIQYF

clone_size: .
j_call: TRBJ1-1
d_call: .
v_call: TRBV29-1
cdr3_nt: TGCAGCGTTGGCCCACTCCTGAACACTGAAGCTTTCTTT
cdr3_aa: CSVGPLLNTEAFF

clone_size: many
j_call: TRBJ1-2
d_call: TRBD1
v_call: TRBV4-3
cdr3_nt: TGCGCCAGCAGCCAAGAAATATTCGGACAGGGGGCCTATGGCTACACCTTC
cdr3_aa: CASSQEIFGQGAYGYTF

clone_size: many
j_call: TRBJ2-1
d_call: .
v_call: TRBV7-8
cdr3_nt: TGTGCCAGCAGCTCCAGCGGTTCGTACAATGAGCAGTTCTTC
cdr3_aa: CASSSSGSYNEQFF

clone_size: many
j_call: TRBJ2-5
d_call: .
v_call: TRBV13
cdr3_nt: TGTGCCAGCAGCCTAGACAGAGAAGAGACCCAGTACTTC
cdr3_aa: CASSLDREETQYF

clone_size: many
j_call: TRBJ2-4
d_call: .
v_call: TRBV4-1
cdr3_nt: TGCGCCAGCAGCCCTCTGGGGGCTGTGGCCAAAAACATTCAGTACTTC
cdr3_aa: CASSPLGAVAKNIQYF

clone_size: many
j_call: TRBJ2-3
d_call: TRBD1
v_call: TRBV28
cdr3_nt: TGTGCCAGCCACGTTAGGACAGGGGGACCCACAGATACGCAGTATTTT
cdr3_aa: CASHVRTGGPTDTQYF

clone_size: .
j_call: TRBJ1-1
d_call: .
v_call: TRBV7-9
cdr3_nt: TGTGCCAGCAGCTTTCTCGCTGATACTGAAGCTTTCTTT
cdr3_aa: CASSFLADTEAFF

clone_size: .
j_call: TRBJ2-1
d_call: TRBD2
v_call: TRBV4-1
cdr3_nt: TGCGCCAGCAGCCACCGCCCTCGGGAGCGGGAGCACAATGAGCAGTTCTTC
cdr3_aa: CASSHRPREREHNEQFF

clone_size: .
j_call: TRBJ2-3
d_call: .
v_call: TRBV7-2
cdr3_nt: TGTGCCAGCAGCAGCGTAGCAGGTACGCAGTATTTT
cdr3_aa: CASSSVAGTQYF

clone_size: many
j_call: TRBJ1-4
d_call: TRBD1
v_call: TRBV7-9
cdr3_nt: TGTGCCAGCAGCTTGGGCAAGGGGGCGCATGAAAAACTGTTTTTT
cdr3_aa: CASSLGKGAHEKLFF

clone_size: many
j_call: TRBJ2-7
d_call: .
v_call: TRBV7-6
cdr3_nt: TGTGCCAGCAGCTTAGCGGGCGGTGAACACAACGAGCAGTACTTC
cdr3_aa: CASSLAGGEHNEQYF

clone_size: .
j_call: TRBJ1-2
d_call: TRBD1
v_call: TRBV4-2
cdr3_nt: TGTGCCAGCAGCCCATTACCCCCCGGACAGGCCGCTAACTATGGCTACACCTTC
cdr3_aa: CASSPLPPGQAANYGYTF

clone_size: few
j_call: TRBJ1-1
d_call: .
v_call: TRBV5-6
cdr3_nt: TGTGCCAGCAGCAAGTGGCAGGGTGAAGCTTTCTTT
cdr3_aa: CASSKWQGEAFF

clone_size: .
j_call: TRBJ2-3
d_call: TRBD2
v_call: TRBV6-1
cdr3_nt: TGTGCCAGCAGTGAAGCCCTAGCGGGGGCCACAGATACGCAGTATTTT
cdr3_aa: CASSEALAGATDTQYF

clone_size: many
j_call: TRBJ2-3
d_call: .
v_call: TRBV10-3
cdr3_nt: TGTGCCATCAGTGAGCGGGGGCCTAGCACAGATACGCAGTATTTT
cdr3_aa: CAISERGPSTDTQYF

clone_size: .
j_call: TRBJ2-1
d_call: .
v_call: TRBV5-1
cdr3_nt: TGCGCCAGCAGCCTCGAGGGGTCGGGGTTCTACAATGAGCAGTTCTTC
cdr3_aa: CASSLEGSGFYNEQFF

clone_size: many
j_call: TRBJ2-3
d_call: .
v_call: TRBV12-3/TRBV12-4
cdr3_nt: TGTGCCAGCAGTTTTGGAGGGGATGGCACAGATACGCAGTATTTT
cdr3_aa: CASSFGGDGTDTQYF

clone_size: .
j_call: TRBJ1-3
d_call: .
v_call: TRBV6-6
cdr3_nt: TGTGCCAGCAGTCTACAAAGCTCTGGAAACACCATATATTTT
cdr3_aa: CASSLQSSGNTIYF

clone_size: few
j_call: TRBJ2-1
d_call: .
v_call: TRBV11-2
cdr3_nt: TGTGCCAGCAGGGTTGCCGCAGGCGATGAGCAGTTCTTC
cdr3_aa: CASRVAAGDEQFF

clone_size: many
j_call: TRBJ2-7
d_call: .
v_call: TRBV20-1
cdr3_nt: TGCAGTGCTAGAGATCGACTCAGGGAAGACCCCTACGAGCAGTACTTC
cdr3_aa: CSARDRLREDPYEQYF

clone_size: .
j_call: TRBJ2-5
d_call: .
v_call: TRBV7-7
cdr3_nt: TGTGCTAGCAGTTTCGGCCCCACTCAAGAGACCCAGTACTTC
cdr3_aa: CASSFGPTQETQYF

clone_size: few
j_call: TRBJ2-3
d_call: TRBD1
v_call: TRBV7-9
cdr3_nt: TGTGCCAGCAGCTTCGACAGGGGTCTCGCAGATACGCAGTATTTT
cdr3_aa: CASSFDRGLADTQYF

clone_size: few
j_call: TRBJ2-7
d_call: TRBD2
v_call: TRBV20-1
cdr3_nt: TGCAGTGCTAGAGCCGCCGGGCTAGCGGGGGGGCGCGAGCAGTACTTC
cdr3_aa: CSARAAGLAGGREQYF

clone_size: few
j_call: TRBJ1-4
d_call: .
v_call: TRBV6-6
cdr3_nt: TGTGCCAGCAGTGCGACACTTATGGGCGAAAAACTGTTTTTT
cdr3_aa: CASSATLMGEKLFF

clone_size: many
j_call: TRBJ2-7
d_call: .
v_call: TRBV27
cdr3_nt: TGTGCCAGCAGTCCCGGCCCGGGGGTAGAGTACGAGCAGTACTTC
cdr3_aa: CASSPGPGVEYEQYF

clone_size: .
j_call: TRBJ1-4
d_call: TRBD1
v_call: TRBV5-4
cdr3_nt: TGTGCCAGCAGCTTCACAGGGGGCTCCAATGAAAAACTGTTTTTT
cdr3_aa: CASSFTGGSNEKLFF

clone_size: few
j_call: TRBJ2-3
d_call: .
v_call: TRBV7-2
cdr3_nt: TGTGCCAGCAGCTTAGGGACTACTTTCACAGATACGCAGTATTTT
cdr3_aa: CASSLGTTFTDTQYF

clone_size: many
j_call: TRBJ1-2
d_call: TRBD1
v_call: TRBV12-3/TRBV12-4
cdr3_nt: TGTGCCAGCAAAACGAACAGGGGAGGCTACACCTTC
cdr3_aa: CASKTNRGGYTF

clone_size: many
j_call: TRBJ2-3
d_call: .
v_call: TRBV12-3/TRBV12-4
cdr3_nt: TGTGCCAGCAGATCTAGCACAGATACGCAGTATTTT
cdr3_aa: CASRSSTDTQYF

clone_size: few
j_call: TRBJ2-1
d_call: TRBD1
v_call: TRBV6-2/TRBV6-3
cdr3_nt: TGTGCCAGCAGCCCAGACAGGGGTAGCTCCTACAATGAGCAGTTCTTC
cdr3_aa: CASSPDRGSSYNEQFF

clone_size: few
j_call: TRBJ1-5
d_call: TRBD1
v_call: TRBV7-9
cdr3_nt: TGTGCCAGCAGCTTTTGGCAGGGGGCGGGAGGAGGTAGCAATCAGCCCCAGCATTTT
cdr3_aa: CASSFWQGAGGGSNQPQHF

clone_size: few
j_call: TRBJ2-7
d_call: .
v_call: TRBV20-1
cdr3_nt: TGCAGTGCTAGGAGAGGGGAGGCCCCCGGGAACGAGCAGTACTTC
cdr3_aa: CSARRGEAPGNEQYF

clone_size: few
j_call: TRBJ2-1
d_call: TRBD2
v_call: TRBV6-4
cdr3_nt: TGTGCCAGCAGTGAAGACGGGGGGAAGTACAATGAGCAGTTCTTC
cdr3_aa: CASSEDGGKYNEQFF

clone_size: few
j_call: TRBJ1-6
d_call: .
v_call: TRBV28
cdr3_nt: TGTGCCAGCCACCGGCGGGGGTCCAGCTTCTATAATTCACCCCTCCACTTT
cdr3_aa: CASHRRGSSFYNSPLHF

clone_size: few
j_call: TRBJ2-3
d_call: .
v_call: TRBV4-2
cdr3_nt: TGTGCCAGCGAGGGGGAAGCAGATACGCAGTATTTT
cdr3_aa: CASEGEADTQYF

clone_size: .
j_call: TRBJ2-1
d_call: .
v_call: TRBV6-5
cdr3_nt: TGTGCCAGCAGTCCCCCTGATCCGCATGAGCAGTTCTTC
cdr3_aa: CASSPPDPHEQFF

clone_size: few
j_call: TRBJ2-3
d_call: .
v_call: TRBV21-1
cdr3_nt: TGTGCCAGCAGAATTCCAGAAGGGAGCACAGATACGCAGTATTTT
cdr3_aa: CASRIPEGSTDTQYF

clone_size: few
j_call: TRBJ2-3
d_call: .
v_call: TRBV5-1
cdr3_nt: TGCGCCAGCAGCTCCGCTAGCGGGACAGGGTACACAGATACGCAGTATTTT
cdr3_aa: CASSSASGTGYTDTQYF

clone_size: many
j_call: TRBJ1-5
d_call: .
v_call: TRBV6-2/TRBV6-3
cdr3_nt: TGTGCCAGCAGCTCATCGGGGGTTACGCCGCCCCAGCATTTT
cdr3_aa: CASSSSGVTPPQHF

clone_size: few
j_call: TRBJ2-2
d_call: .
v_call: TRBV6-1
cdr3_nt: TGTGCCAGCAGTCCCAGAGGGGGGGTCGGAAGGAAGACCGGGGAGCTGTTTTTT
cdr3_aa: CASSPRGGVGRKTGELFF

clone_size: many
j_call: TRBJ1-2
d_call: TRBD1
v_call: TRBV6-5
cdr3_nt: TGTGCCAGCAGTCGGGACAGTCTCGTCTATGGCTACACCTTC
cdr3_aa: CASSRDSLVYGYTF

clone_size: .
j_call: TRBJ2-4
d_call: .
v_call: TRBV28
cdr3_nt: TGTGCCAGCAGTCCCCAACAGGTCGGCAAAAACATTCAGTACTTC
cdr3_aa: CASSPQQVGKNIQYF

clone_size: few
j_call: TRBJ2-3
d_call: .
v_call: TRBV7-9
cdr3_nt: TGTGCCAGCAGCAAACCGGGACACCTTAGCACAGATACGCAGTATTTT
cdr3_aa: CASSKPGHLSTDTQYF